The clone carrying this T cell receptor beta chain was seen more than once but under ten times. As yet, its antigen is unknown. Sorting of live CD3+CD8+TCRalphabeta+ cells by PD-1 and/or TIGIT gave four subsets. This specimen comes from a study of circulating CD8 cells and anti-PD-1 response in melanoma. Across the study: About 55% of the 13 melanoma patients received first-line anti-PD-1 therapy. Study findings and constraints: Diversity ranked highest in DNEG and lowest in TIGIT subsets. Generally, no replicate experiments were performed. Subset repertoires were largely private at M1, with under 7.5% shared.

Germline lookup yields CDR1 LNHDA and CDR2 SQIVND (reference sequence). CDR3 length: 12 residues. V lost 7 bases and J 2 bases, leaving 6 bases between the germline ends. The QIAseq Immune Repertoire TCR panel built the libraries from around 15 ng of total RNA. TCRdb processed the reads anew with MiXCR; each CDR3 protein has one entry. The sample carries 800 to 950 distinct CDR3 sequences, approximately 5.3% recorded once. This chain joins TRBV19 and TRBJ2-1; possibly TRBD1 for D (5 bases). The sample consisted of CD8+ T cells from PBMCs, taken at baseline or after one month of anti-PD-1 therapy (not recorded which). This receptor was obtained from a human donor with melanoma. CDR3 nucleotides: TGTGCCAGTACGGACACCTACAATGAGCAGTTCTTC. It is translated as CASTDTYNEQFF. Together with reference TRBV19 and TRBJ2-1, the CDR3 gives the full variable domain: DGGITQSPKYLFRKEGQNVTLSCEQNLNHDAMYWYRQDPGQGLRLIYYSQIVNDFQKGDIAEGYSVSREKKESFPLTVTSAQKNPTAFYLCASTDTYNEQFFGPGTRLTVL.